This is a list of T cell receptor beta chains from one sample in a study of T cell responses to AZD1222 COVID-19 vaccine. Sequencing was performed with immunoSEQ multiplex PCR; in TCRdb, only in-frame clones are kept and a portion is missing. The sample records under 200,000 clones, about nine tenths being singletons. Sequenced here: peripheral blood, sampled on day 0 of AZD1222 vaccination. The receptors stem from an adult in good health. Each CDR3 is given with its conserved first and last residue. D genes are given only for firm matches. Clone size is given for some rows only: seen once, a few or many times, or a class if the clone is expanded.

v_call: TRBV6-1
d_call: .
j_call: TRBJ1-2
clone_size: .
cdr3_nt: TGTGCCAGCAGTGATCACAGAAACTATGGCTACACCTTC
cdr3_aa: CASSDHRNYGYTF

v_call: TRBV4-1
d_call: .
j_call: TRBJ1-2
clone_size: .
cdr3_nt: TGCGCCAGCAGCCCAATACCGGGTTGGGATTTAGACTATGGCTACACCTTC
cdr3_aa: CASSPIPGWDLDYGYTF

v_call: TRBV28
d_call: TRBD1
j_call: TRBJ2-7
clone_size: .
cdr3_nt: TGTGCCAGCAGTTTTCGGGACAGGATCTACGAGCAGTACTTC
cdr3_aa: CASSFRDRIYEQYF

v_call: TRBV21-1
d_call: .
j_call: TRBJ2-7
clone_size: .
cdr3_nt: TGTGCCAGCAGCAAAGCGCTTTTGGACCCACCGGAGCCCCGGGAGCAGTACTTC
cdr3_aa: CASSKALLDPPEPREQYF

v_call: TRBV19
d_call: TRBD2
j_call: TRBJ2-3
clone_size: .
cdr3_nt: TGTGCCAGTAGACCCCCGGGAGGACCCAGCACAGATACGCAGTATTTT
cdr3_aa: CASRPPGGPSTDTQYF

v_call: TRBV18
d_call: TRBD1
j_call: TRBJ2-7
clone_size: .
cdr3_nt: TGTGCCAGCTCATTGCGACAGGGGGCGCTGGGAGACGAGCAGTACTTC
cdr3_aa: CASSLRQGALGDEQYF

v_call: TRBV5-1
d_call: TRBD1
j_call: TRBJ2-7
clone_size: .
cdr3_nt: TGCGCCAGCAGCCAGGATGGGACAGGGGAACCGCAGTACTTC
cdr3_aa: CASSQDGTGEPQYF

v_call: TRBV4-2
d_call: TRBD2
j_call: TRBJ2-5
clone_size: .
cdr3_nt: TGTGCCAGCAGCCTCCTGGGGAGCGGGGGGTACCAAGAGACCCAGTACTTC
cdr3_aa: CASSLLGSGGYQETQYF

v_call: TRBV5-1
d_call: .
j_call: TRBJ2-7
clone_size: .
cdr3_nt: TGCGCCAGCAGCTTGGGGGGACGTATCTCCTACGAGCAGTACTTC
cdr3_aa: CASSLGGRISYEQYF

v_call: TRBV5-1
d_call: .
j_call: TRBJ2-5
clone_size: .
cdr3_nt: TGCGCCAGCGGGGAAGTAGCACAAGAGACCCAGTACTTC
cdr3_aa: CASGEVAQETQYF

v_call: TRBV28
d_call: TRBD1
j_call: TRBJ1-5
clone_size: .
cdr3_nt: TGTGCCAGCAGTCTAGGACAGGGTCTCAATCTCAATCAGCCCCAGCATTTT
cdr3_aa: CASSLGQGLNLNQPQHF

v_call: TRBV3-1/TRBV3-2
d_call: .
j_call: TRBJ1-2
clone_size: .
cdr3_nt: TGTGCCAGCAGCCAAGCCCAAGGGCTGGATGGCTACACCTTC
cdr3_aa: CASSQAQGLDGYTF

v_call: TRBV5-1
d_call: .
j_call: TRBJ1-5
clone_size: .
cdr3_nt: TGCGCCAGCAGCTTGGTGGGGGGCAATCAGCCCCAGCATTTT
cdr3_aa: CASSLVGGNQPQHF

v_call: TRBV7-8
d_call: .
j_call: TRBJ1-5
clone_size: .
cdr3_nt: TGTGCCAGCAGCTTAAGTTTAGGTCAGCCCCAGCATTTT
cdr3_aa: CASSLSLGQPQHF

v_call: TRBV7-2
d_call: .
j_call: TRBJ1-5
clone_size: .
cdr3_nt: TGTGCCAGCAGCCTAGGGTCCCTAAACCAGCCCCAGCATTTT
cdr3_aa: CASSLGSLNQPQHF

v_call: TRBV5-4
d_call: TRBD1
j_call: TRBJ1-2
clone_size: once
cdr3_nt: TGTGCCAGCAGCTTGGCTGGACAGGGGGGACATGGCTACACCTTC
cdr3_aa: CASSLAGQGGHGYTF

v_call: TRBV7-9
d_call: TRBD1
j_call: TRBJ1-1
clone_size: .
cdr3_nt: TGTGCCAGCAGCTTCGACAGGGGTTTCGGCACTGAAGCTTTCTTT
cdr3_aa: CASSFDRGFGTEAFF

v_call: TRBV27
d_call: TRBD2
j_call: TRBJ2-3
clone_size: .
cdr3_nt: TGTGCCAGCAGTTTCACTAGCGGGAGTCGGGACCCAGATACGCAGTATTTT
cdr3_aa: CASSFTSGSRDPDTQYF

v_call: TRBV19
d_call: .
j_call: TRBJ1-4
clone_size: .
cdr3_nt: TGTGCCAGTAGCGTATACGGGATGGGTGAAAAACTGTTTTTT
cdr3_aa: CASSVYGMGEKLFF

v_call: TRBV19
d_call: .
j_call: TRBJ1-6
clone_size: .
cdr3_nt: TGTGCCAGTAGTACAGGGACCTATAATTCACCCCTCCACTTT
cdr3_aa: CASSTGTYNSPLHF

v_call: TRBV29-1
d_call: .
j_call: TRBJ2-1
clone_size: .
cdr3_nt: TGCAGCGCCTTGAAAGCAGGGAATGAGCAGTTCTTC
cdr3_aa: CSALKAGNEQFF

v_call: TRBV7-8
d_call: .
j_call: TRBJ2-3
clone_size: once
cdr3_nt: TGTGCCAGCAGCCCCGGGTCTCCGTACTATACAGATACGCAGTATTTT
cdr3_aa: CASSPGSPYYTDTQYF

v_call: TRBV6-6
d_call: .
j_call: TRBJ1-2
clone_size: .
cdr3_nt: TGTGCCAGCAGCGCAGGGAACTATGGCTACACCTTC
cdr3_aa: CASSAGNYGYTF